The clone carrying this T cell receptor (beta chain) was observed many times. The CDR3 covers 14 residues. V was trimmed by 6 bases and J by 5 bases, leaving 16 bases between them. CDR1 and CDR2 (germline): SGHAT, FQNNGV. The sample comes from a study of T cells after yellow fever vaccination. Study background: Sorting on CD3, CD45RA, CCR7 and CD95 yielded EM, EMRA, CM and Tscm memory subsets.

5'RACE template switching added a universal primer site and UMIs to TCR cDNA. MiXCR, run by TCRdb on the 5' RACE reads, gives a single entry per CDR3 protein. In the table there are 20,000 to 25,000 distinct CDR3 sequences, around 5.2% of which are singletons. Study conclusions and caveats: Post-booster repertoires again held most primary-vaccination clones (roughly 95% CD4, about 88% CD8).

The clonotype was recovered from a man younger than 35 who received the YFV17D yellow fever vaccine. The material was PBMCs, either bulk or a sorted T-cell subset (CD4+, CD8+, memory, or dextramer-sorted; not recorded which), obtained about 41 days after the first yellow fever vaccination. This chain connects TRBV11-2 to TRBJ1-2; maybe TRBD1 (6 bases). CDR3 region: CASRATGRLYGYTF. CDR3 DNA sequence: TGTGCCAGCAGGGCTACAGGGAGGTTATATGGCTACACCTTC.